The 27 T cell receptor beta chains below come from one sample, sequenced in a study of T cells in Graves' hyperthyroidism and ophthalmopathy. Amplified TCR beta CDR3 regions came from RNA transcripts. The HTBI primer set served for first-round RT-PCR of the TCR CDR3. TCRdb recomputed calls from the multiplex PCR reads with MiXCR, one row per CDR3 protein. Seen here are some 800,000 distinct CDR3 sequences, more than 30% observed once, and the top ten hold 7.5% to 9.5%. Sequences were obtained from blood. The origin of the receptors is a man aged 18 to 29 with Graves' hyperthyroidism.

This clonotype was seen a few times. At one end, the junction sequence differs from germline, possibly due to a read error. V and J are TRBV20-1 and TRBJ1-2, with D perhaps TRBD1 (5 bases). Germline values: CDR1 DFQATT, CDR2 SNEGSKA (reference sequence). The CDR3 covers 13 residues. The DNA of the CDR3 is TGCAATGCTAGGGGAGACGGGGACTATGGCTACACCTTC. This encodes CNARGDGDYGYTF.

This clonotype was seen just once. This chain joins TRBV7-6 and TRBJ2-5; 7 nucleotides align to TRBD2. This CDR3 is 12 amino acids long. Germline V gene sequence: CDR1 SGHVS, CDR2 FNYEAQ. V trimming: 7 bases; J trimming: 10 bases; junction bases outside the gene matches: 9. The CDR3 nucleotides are TGTGCCAGCATGAATCAGGGAGGGTACCAGTACTTC. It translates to CASMNQGGYQYF. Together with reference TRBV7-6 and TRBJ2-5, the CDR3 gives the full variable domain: GAGVSQSPRYKVTKRGQDVALRCDPISGHVSLYWYRQALGQGPEFLTYFNYEAQQDKSGLPNDRFSAERPEGSISTLTIQRTEQRDSAMYRCASMNQGGYQYFGPGTRLLVL.

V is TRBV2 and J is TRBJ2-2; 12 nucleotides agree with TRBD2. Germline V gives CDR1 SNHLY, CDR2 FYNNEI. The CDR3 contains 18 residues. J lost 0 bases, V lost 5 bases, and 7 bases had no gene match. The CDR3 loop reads CASSPRTSGASNTGELFF. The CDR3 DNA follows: TGTGCCAGCAGTCCTCGGACTAGCGGGGCCTCGAACACCGGGGAGCTGTTTTTT.

The CDR3 here is CASSPVPGANEQYF. DNA for the CDR3: TGTGCCAGCAGCCCTGTCCCGGGGGCCAACGAGCAGTACTTC. This sequence joins TRBV7-6 and TRBJ2-7; the D call may be TRBD1 or TRBD2 (6 bases each). Germline CDR1 is SGHVS and CDR2 is FNYEAQ. This CDR3 region has 14 residues. V lost 5 bases and J lost 5, with 16 bases in between.

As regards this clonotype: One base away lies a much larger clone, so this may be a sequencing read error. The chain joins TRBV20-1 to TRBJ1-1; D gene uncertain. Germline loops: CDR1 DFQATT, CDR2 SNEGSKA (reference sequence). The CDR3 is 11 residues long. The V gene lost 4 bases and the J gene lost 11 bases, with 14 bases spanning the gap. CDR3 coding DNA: TGCAGTGCTATAGATCCTGGAACGGCTTTCTTT. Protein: CSAIDPGTAFF.

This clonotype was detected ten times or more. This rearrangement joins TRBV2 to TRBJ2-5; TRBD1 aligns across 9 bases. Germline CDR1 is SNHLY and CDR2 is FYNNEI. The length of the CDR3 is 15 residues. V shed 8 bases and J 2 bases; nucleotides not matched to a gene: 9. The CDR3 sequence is CASRWGDRAQETQYF. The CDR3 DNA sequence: TGTGCCAGCCGATGGGGGGACAGGGCACAAGAGACCCAGTACTTC.

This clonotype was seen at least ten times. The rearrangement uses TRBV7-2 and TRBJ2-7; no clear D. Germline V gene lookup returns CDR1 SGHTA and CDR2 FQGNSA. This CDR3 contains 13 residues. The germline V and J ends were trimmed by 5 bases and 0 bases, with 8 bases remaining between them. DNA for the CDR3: TGTGCCAGCAGCATGGTTGGCTCCTACGAGCAGTACTTC. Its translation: CASSMVGSYEQYF.

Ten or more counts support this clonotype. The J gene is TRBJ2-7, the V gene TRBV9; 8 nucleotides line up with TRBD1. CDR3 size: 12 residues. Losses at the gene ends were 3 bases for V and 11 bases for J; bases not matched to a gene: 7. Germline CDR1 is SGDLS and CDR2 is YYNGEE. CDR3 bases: TGTGCCAGCAGCGGAGGACAGGGAGCAAAGTACTTC. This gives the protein CASSGGQGAKYF.

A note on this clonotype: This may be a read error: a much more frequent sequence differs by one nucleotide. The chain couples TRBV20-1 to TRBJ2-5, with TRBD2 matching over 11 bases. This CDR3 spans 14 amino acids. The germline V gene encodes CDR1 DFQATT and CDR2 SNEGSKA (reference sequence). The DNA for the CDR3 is TGCAGTGCTGGAGATCACACTAGCGGGAGGACCCAGTACTTC. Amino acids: CSAGDHTSGRTQYF.

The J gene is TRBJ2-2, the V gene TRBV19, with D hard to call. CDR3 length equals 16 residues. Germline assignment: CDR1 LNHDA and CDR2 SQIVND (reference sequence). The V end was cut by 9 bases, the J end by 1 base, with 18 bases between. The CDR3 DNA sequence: TGTGCCAGCAGCTTGGTGTCACGGCTGAACACCGGGGAGCTGTTTTTT. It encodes CASSLVSRLNTGELFF.

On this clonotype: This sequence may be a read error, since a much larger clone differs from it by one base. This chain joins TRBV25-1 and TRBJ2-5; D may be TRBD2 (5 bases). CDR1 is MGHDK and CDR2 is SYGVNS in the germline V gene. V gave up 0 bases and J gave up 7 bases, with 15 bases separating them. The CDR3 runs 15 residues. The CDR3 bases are TGTGCCAGCAGTGAATACGGAGCGGAGTTCGGGACCCAGTACTTC. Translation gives CASSEYGAEFGTQYF.

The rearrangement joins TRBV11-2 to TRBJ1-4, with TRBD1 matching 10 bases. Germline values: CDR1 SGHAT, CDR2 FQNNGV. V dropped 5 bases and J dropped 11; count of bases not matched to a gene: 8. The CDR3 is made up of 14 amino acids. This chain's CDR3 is CASSPTGGISKLFF. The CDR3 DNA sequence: TGTGCCAGCAGCCCGACAGGGGGCATCAGTAAACTGTTTTTT.

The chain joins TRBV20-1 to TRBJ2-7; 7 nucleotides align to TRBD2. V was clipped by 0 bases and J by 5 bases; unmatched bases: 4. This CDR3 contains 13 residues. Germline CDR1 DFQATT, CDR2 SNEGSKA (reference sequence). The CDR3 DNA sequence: TGCAGTGCTAGAGAGGGGGGGTTCGACGAGCAGTACTTC. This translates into CSAREGGFDEQYF.

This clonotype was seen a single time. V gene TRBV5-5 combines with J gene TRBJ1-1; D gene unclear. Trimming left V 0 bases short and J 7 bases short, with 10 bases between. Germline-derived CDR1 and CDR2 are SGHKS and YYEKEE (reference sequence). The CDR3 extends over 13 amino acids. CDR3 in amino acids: CASSLGTRDEAFF. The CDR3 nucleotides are TGTGCCAGCAGCTTGGGCACACGGGATGAAGCTTTCTTT.

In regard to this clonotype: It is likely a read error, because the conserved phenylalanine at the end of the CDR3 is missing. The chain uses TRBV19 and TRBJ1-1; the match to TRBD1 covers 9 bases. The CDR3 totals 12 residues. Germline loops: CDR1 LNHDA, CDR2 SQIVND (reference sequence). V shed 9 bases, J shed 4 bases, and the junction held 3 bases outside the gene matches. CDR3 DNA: TGTGCCAGCGGACAGGGGCTCACTGAAGCTTTCCTT. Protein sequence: CASGQGLTEAFL.

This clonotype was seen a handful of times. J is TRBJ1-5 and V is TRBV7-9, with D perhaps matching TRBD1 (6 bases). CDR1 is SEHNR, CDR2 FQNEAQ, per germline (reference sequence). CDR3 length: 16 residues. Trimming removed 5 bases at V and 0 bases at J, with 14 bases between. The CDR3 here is CASSQTWTVSNQPQHF. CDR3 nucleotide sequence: TGTGCCAGCAGCCAAACTTGGACAGTTAGCAATCAGCCCCAGCATTTT.

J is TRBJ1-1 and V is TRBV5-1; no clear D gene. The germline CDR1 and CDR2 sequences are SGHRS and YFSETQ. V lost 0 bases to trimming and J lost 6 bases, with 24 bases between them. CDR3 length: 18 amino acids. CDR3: CASSLGLEVAAGIPEAFF. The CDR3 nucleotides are TGCGCCAGCAGCTTGGGGCTCGAAGTGGCGGCTGGTATCCCTGAAGCTTTCTTT.

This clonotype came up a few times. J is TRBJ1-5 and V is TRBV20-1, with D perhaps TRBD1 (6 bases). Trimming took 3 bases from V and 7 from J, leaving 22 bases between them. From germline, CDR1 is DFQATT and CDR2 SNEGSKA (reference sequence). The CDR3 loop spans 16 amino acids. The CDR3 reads CSASLGGTGRGQPQHF. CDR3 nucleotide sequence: TGCAGTGCTAGCCTAGGGGGTACAGGGCGCGGGCAGCCCCAGCATTTT.

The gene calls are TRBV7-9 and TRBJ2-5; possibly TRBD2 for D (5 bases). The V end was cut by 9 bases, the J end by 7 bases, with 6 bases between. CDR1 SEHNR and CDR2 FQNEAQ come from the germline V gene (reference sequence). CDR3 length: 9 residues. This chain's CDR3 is CASAGTQYF. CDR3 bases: TGTGCCAGTGCGGGGACCCAGTACTTC.

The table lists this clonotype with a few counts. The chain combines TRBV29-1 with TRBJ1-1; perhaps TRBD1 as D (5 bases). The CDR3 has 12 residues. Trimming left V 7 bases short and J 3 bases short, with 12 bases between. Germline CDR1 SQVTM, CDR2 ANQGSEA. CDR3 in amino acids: CSGGLGDTEAFF. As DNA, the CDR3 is TGCAGCGGGGGACTTGGGGACACTGAAGCTTTCTTT.

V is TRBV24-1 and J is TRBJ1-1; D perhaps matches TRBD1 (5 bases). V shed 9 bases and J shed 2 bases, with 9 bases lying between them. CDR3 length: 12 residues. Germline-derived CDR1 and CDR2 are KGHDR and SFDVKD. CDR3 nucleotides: TGTGCCACCGAGGGGCTTAACACTGAAGCTTTCTTT. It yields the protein CATEGLNTEAFF.

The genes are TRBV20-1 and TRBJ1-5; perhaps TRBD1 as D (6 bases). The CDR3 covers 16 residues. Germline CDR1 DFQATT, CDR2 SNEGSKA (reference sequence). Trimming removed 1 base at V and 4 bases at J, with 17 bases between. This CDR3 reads CSARVGTIVRNQPQHF. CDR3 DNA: TGCAGTGCTAGAGTCGGGACAATAGTTCGGAATCAGCCCCAGCATTTT.

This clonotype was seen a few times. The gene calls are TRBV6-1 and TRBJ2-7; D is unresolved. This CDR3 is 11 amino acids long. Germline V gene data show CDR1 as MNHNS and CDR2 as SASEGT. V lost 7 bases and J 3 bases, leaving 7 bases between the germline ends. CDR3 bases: TGTGCCAGCATCAAGAGCTACGAGCAGTACTTC. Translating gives CASIKSYEQYF.

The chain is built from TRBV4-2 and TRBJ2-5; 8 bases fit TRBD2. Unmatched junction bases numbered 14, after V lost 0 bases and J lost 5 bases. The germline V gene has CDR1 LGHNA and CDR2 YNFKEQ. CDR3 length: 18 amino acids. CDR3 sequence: CASSQESIRLAGSETQYF. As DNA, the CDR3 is TGTGCCAGCAGCCAAGAGTCGATAAGGCTAGCGGGTTCCGAGACCCAGTACTTC.

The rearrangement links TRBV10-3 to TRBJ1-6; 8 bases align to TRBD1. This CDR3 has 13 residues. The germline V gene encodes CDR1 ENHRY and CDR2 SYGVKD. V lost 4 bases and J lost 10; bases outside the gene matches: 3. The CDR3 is CAISGDRRSPLHF. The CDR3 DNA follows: TGTGCCATCAGTGGGGACAGGCGATCACCCCTCCACTTT.

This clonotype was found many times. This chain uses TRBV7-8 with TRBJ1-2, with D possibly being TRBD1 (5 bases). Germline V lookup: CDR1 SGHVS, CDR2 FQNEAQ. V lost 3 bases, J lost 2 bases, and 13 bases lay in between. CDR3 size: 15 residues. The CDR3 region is CASSLGPAENYGYTF. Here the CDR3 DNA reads TGTGCCAGCAGCTTGGGACCGGCCGAGAACTATGGCTACACCTTC.

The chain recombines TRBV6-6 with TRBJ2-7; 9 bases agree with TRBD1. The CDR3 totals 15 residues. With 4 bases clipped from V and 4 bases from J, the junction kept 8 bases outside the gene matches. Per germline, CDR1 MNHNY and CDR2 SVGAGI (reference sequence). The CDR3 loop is CASSSSRDRVYEQYF. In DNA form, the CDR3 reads TGTGCCAGCAGTTCGAGCCGGGACAGGGTTTACGAGCAGTACTTC.